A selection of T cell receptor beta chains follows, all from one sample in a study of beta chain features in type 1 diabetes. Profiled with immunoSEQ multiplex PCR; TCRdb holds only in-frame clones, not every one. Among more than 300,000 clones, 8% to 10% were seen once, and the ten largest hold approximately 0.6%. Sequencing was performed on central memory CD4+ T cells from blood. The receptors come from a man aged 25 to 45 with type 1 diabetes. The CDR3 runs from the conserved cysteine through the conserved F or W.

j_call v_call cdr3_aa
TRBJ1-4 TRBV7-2 CASVEGQREKLFF
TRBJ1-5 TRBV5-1 CARTGGPYRPQHF
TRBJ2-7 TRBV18 CASSPGPGAYEQYF
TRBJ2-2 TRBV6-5 CASSQTGELFF
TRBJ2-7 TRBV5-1 CASSLETGIFYEQYF
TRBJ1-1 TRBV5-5 CASFPRDSNTEAFF
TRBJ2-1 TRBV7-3 CASSPRLAGGNEQFF
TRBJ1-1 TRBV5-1 CASSLAGAEETEAFF
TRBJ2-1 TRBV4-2 CASSQGLGPYNEQFF
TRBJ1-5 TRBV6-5 CASSYGRSSSNQPQHF
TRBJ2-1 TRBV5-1 CASSTSGGYNEQFF
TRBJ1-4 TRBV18 CASSAGATNEKLFF
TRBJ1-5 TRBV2 CASSEPNQPQHF
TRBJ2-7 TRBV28 CASSLPGELFYEQYF
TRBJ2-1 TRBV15 CATSPRKAGEQFF
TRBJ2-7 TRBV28 CASSPRTGTYEQYF
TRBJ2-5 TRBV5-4 CASSPGLAMETQYF
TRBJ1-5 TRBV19 CASNNIRDSGSNQPQHF
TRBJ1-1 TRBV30 CAWSVKTLTYF
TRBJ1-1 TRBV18 CASSPRTGDTEAFF
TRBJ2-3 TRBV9 CASSVSLRTGGADTQYF
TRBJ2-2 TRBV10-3 CAISTGTRNTGELFF
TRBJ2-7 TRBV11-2 CASSLAGAVAQQYF
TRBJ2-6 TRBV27 CASSFDYSGANVLTF
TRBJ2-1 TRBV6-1 CASSRTYNEQFF
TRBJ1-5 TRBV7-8 CASSLASGHTKGPQHF
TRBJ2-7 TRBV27 CASSSGTKPEQYF
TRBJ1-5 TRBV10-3 CAISESSGNQPQHF
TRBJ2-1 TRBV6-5 CASSYSERDNEQFF
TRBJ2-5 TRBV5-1 CASSLASQETQYF
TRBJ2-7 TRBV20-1 CSAGEYEQYF
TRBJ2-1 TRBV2 CASPTSGRNNEQFF
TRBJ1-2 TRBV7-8 CASSLAGSGGDGYTF
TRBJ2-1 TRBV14 CASDRGTLGEQFF
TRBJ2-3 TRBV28 CASSAGTSGRVTDTQYF
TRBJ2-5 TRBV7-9 CASTPGAQETQYF
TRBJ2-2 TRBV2 CASGPGQGRTSGSFRTGELFF
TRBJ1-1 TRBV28 CASSKGGVPEAFF
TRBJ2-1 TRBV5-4 CASSPYRGVRNEQFF
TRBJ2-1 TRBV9 CASSVEADSSYNEQFF
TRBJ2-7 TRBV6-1 CASSSLTVLYEQYF
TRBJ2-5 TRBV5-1 CASSALETQYF
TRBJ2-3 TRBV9 CASSVELAGDTQYF
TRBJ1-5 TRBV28 CASSLSRAGRQPQHF
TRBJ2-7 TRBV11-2 CASSLSRDRNQYF